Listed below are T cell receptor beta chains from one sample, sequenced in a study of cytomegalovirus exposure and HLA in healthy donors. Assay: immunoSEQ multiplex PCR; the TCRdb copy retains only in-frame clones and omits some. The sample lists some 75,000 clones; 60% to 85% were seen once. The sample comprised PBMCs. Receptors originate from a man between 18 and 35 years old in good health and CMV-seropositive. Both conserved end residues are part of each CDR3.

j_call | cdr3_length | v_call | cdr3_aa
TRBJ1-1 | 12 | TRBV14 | CASSQWSTEAFF
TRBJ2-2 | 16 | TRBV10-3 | CAISDLAGVNTGELFF
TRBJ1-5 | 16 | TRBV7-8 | CASSHTGLGGNQPQHF
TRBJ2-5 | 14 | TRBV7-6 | CASSQAELGETQYF
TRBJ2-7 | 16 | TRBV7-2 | CASSPGTGVNSYEQYF
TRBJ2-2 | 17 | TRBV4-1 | CASSQPPSGSLGGELFF
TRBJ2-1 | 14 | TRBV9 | CASSVEQLYNEQFF
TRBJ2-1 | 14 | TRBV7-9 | CASNERGTYNEQFF
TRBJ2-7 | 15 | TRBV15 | CATSRDVGGLNEQYF
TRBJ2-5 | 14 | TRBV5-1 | CASGTSGRGETQYF
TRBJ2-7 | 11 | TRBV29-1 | CSVRQTYEQYF
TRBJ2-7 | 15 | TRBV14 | CASRKTGRPFHEQYF
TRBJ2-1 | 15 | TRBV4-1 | CASSPPSGTYGEQFF